This entry describes one T cell receptor (beta chain). This sample stems from a study of cytomegalovirus exposure and HLA in healthy donors. PCR amplification relied on 60 Vbeta primers (plus 13 Jbeta primers). Some clones are missing from TCRdb's copy, which holds only in-frame ones; the method was immunoSEQ multiplex PCR. Among about 78,000 clones listed, about three quarters were seen once. Germline values: CDR1 SGHTA, CDR2 FQGNSA. The length of the CDR3 is 13 residues. Trimming left V 5 bases short and J 6 bases short, with 11 bases between. Sequenced sample: PBMCs. This sequence originates from a woman in her thirties or forties in good health and CMV-seropositive. This chain connects TRBV7-2 to TRBJ2-1; possibly TRBD1 for D (6 bases). The CDR3 coding sequence is TGTGCCAGCAGCATTAGGACAGCCAATGAGCAGTTCTTC. Protein sequence: CASSIRTANEQFF.